This T cell receptor (beta chain) was documented in a study of Graves' ophthalmopathy and Graves' hyperthyroidism. For the study at large: Peripheral blood sampling preceded any treatment and occurred at initial diagnosis.

People with hyperthyroidism were aged 18 to 65 and newly diagnosed, under 2 months' duration. Pregnancy or lactation, uncontrolled infections and other autoimmune diseases were grounds for excluding patients. Isolation of PBMCs was performed using about 9 ml of fresh peripheral blood. The sequenced template was RNA, covering the TCR beta CDR3 region. The workflow started with a first-round RT-PCR run with HTBI primers and then moved on to a second-round multiplex PCR. TCRdb analysed the multiplex PCR reads with MiXCR anew, one entry per CDR3 protein. This sample has approximately 410,000 distinct CDR3 sequences, with 15% to 19% found just once. Input material: peripheral blood. The sequence derives from a woman aged 18 to 35 with stable Graves' hyperthyroidism.

This CDR3 reads CATSKTGDPEQYF. CDR3 sequence (DNA): TGTGCCACCAGCAAGACGGGGGATCCCGAGCAGTACTTC. V usage is TRBV15 and J usage is TRBJ2-7; D might be TRBD2 (6 bases). Looked up from germline, CDR1 is LNHNV and CDR2 is YYDKDF (reference sequence). Trimming removed 4 bases from V and 6 bases from J, with 13 bases in between. This CDR3 has 13 residues. The entire variable domain, with the rest obtained from reference TRBV15 and TRBJ2-7, is as follows: DAMVIQNPRYQVTQFGKPVTLSCSQTLNHNVMYWYQQKSSQAPKLLFHYYDKDFNNEADTPDNFQSRRPNTSFCFLDIRSPGLGDTAMYLCATSKTGDPEQYFGPGTRLTVT.